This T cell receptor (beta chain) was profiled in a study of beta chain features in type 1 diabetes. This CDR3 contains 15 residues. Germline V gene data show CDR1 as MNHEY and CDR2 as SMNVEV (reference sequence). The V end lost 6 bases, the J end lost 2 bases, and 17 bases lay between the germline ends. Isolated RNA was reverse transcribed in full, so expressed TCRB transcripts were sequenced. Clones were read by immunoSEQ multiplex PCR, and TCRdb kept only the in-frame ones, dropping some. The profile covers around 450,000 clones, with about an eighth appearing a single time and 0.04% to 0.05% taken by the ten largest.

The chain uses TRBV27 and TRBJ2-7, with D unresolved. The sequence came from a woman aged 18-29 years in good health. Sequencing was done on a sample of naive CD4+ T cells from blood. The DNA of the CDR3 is TGTGCCAGCAGCCTAGGGTACTATGCCGCCTACGAGCAGTACTTC. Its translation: CASSLGYYAAYEQYF.